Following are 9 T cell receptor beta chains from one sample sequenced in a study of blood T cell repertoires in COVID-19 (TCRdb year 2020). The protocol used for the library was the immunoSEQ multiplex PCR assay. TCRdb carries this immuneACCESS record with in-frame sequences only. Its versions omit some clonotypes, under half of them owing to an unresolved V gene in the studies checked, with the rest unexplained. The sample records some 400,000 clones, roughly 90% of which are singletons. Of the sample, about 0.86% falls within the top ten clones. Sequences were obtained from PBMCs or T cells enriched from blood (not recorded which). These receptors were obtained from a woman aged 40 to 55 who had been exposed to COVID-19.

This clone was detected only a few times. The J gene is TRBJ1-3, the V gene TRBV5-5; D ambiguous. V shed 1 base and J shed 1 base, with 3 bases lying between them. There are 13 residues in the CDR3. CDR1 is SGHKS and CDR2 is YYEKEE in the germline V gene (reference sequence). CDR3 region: CASSLPSGNTIYF. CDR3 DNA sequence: TGTGCCAGCAGCTTGCCGTCTGGAAACACCATATATTTT.

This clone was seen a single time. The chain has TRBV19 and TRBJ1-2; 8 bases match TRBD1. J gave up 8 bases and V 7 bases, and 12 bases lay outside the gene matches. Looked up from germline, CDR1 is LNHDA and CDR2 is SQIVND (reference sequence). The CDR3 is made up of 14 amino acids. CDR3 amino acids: CASIPRGQGYGYTF. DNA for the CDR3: TGTGCCAGTATCCCCAGAGGACAGGGCTACGGCTACACCTTC.

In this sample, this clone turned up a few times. The CDR3 bases are TGTGCCAGCAGCGATGATCTAGCGCGGAGAGCCACTTCTAACTATGGCTACACCTTC. The encoded protein is CASSDDLARRATSNYGYTF. The gene calls are TRBV7-9 and TRBJ1-2, with unresolved D. The germline V gene encodes CDR1 SEHNR and CDR2 FQNEAQ (reference sequence). This CDR3 is built from 19 residues. The germline V and J ends were trimmed by 5 bases and 0 bases, with 25 bases remaining between them.

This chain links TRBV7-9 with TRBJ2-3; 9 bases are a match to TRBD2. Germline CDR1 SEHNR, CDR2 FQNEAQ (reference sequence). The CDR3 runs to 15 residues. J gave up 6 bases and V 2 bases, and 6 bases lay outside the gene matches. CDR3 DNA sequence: TGTGCCAGCAGCTTACGGACTAGCGTGGGTGATACGCAGTATTTT. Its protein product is CASSLRTSVGDTQYF.

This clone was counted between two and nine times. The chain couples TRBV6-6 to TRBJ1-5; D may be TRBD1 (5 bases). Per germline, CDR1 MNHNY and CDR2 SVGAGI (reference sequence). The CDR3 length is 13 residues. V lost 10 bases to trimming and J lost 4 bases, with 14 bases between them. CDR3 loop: CAIAPGRNQPQHF. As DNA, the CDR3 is TGTGCCATCGCCCCAGGGCGGAATCAGCCCCAGCATTTT.

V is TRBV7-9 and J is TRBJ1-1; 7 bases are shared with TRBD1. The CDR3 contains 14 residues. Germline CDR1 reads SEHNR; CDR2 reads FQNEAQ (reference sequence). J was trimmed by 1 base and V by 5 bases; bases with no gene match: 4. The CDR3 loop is CASSLGQWNTEAFF. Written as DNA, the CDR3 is TGTGCCAGCAGCCTGGGACAGTGGAACACTGAAGCTTTCTTT.

The CDR3 spells CASSQRTGGAHQPQHF. The CDR3 coding sequence is TGCGCCAGCAGCCAACGGACAGGAGGGGCTCATCAGCCCCAGCATTTT. The chain is built from TRBV4-1 and TRBJ1-5; 7 bases line up with TRBD1. Unmatched junction bases numbered 9, after V lost 2 bases and J lost 5 bases. The CDR3 is 16 residues long. Germline CDR1 MGHRA, CDR2 YSYEKL.

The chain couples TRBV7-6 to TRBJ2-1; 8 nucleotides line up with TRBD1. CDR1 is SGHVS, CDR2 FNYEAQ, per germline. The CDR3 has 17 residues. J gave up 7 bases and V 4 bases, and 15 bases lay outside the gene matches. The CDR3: CASSSNPTDRVFNEQFF. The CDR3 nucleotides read TGTGCCAGCAGCTCCAATCCCACGGACAGGGTCTTTAATGAGCAGTTCTTC.

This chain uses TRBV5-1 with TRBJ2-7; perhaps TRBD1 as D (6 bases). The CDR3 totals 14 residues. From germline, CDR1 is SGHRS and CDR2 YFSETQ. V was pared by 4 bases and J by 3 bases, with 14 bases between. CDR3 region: CASSARGTNYEQYF. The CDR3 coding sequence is TGCGCCAGCAGCGCCAGGGGTACTAACTACGAGCAGTACTTC.